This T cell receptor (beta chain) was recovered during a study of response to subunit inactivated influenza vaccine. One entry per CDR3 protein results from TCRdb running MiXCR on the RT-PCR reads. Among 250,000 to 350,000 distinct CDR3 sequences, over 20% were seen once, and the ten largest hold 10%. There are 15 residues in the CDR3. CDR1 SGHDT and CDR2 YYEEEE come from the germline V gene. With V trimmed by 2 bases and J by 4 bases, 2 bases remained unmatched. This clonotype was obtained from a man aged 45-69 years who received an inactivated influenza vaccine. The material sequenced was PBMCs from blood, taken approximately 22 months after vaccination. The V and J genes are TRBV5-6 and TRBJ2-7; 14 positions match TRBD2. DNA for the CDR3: TGTGCCAGCAGCTTAGGACTAGCGGGAGGTTACGAGCAGTACTTC. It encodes CASSLGLAGGYEQYF.